This section outlines one T cell receptor beta chain sequence together with its context. The clone's antigen remains unknown. Base qualities are missing; no much larger clone stands one base away. The germline V gene supplies CDR1 SGDLS and CDR2 YYNGEE. The CDR3, cysteine through phenylalanine, is 15 amino acids long. Only the CDR3 portion is preserved as DNA: 45 bases, with reading frame beginning at the first base. V is clipped by 3 bases and J by 2 bases, and the sequence between their germline boundaries is 14 bases long. TCRbeta CDR3 regions were amplified from genomic DNA using the immunoSEQ Assay, a bias-controlled multiplex PCR. As for the authors' bioinformatics: The number of nucleated cells in each sample was estimated by amplification of reference gene primers within the assay. To quantify the absolute abundance of each unique TCRbeta CDR3 rearrangement, sequence reads were collapsed and filtered. Productive Simpson clonality was computed per sample as the square root of Simpson's diversity index over productive rearrangements. The table comes from immuneACCESS by way of TCRdb, which keeps in-frame sequences with V and J called. Part of the clones is missing from these tables; in studies checked, under half for an unresolved V gene and the rest for unknown reasons. That table supplies the V and J calls and clone size; D and trimming were determined from the DNA. The sample table contains 18,000 or so clones; only one count was recorded for approximately 80% of them. The ten largest account for 8% to 13% of the sample.

This record belongs to a study of blood T cell repertoires in COVID-19 (TCRdb year 2020). Regarding the research as a whole: Samples from collaborators originated in the United States, Italy and Spain and spanned both the acute and convalescent phases of COVID-19. The material from the prospective study consisted of cDNA or gDNA derived from T cells, B-cell-depleted T cells, or PBMCs. The dataset comprised deeply sampled blood TCRbeta repertoires from subjects exposed to, actively infected with, or recovered from COVID-19. A freely available public database, intended as a resource for researchers studying the immune response to SARS-CoV-2, is where the repertoires were released. The samples were drawn from the first 160 participants of the ongoing ImmuneRACE study and from 1,254 subjects provided by 6 global collaborators. Sample metadata almost always included a de-identified subject ID, COVID-19 status, age in years and sex. HLA class I and class II types, where available, came from metadata supplied by the sample provider rather than from assay-based typing.

The research as a whole found: Clinical and demographic metadata were provided uncurated, with the amount varying by source and participant.

Whole blood was collected in K2EDTA tubes by collaborating institutions according to the institutions' own protocols. Collaborator samples were shipped for TCRbeta analysis as frozen whole blood, isolated PBMCs, or DNA extracted from either sample type. The clonotype originates from an elderly man with acute or convalescent COVID-19. This chain joins TRBV9 to TRBJ1-2, with TRBD1 tentatively as D gene (6 bases match). The sequenced material came from peripheral blood. The CDR3 loop reads CASSAGDTVNYGYTF. In nucleotide form, the sequence is TGTGCCAGCAGCGCAGGGGACACAGTCAACTATGGCTACACCTTC.